This T cell receptor beta chain was obtained from a study of cytomegalovirus exposure and HLA in healthy donors. Study-wide results and caveats: Some V segments, including TRBV6-2 and TRBV6-3, were excluded as indistinguishable.

On this clone: The antigen is undetermined.

CDR3 length equals 15 residues. The germline V gene encodes CDR1 SGHDT and CDR2 YYEEEE. J gave up 1 base and V 4 bases, and 7 bases lay outside the gene matches. It was with 60 Vbeta and 13 Jbeta primers that the PCR ran. Data came from immunoSEQ multiplex PCR; TCRdb stores just in-frame clones and leaves some out. The data contain about 120,000 clones, around 79% of them singletons. Sequenced: PBMCs. The gene calls are TRBV5-6 and TRBJ1-1, with 7 bases lining up with TRBD1. The sequence was obtained from a middle-aged woman in good health and CMV-seronegative. The CDR3 is CASSRFDRENTEAFF. The CDR3 DNA sequence: TGTGCCAGCAGCCGATTTGACAGGGAGAACACTGAAGCTTTCTTT.